This TCR beta chain was sequenced in a study of identical twins. Regarding the study as a whole: Recombination models fit unrelated individuals' TCR alpha sharing but underestimated twins'. Whereas memory repertoires showed no such difference, abundant cord blood beta clonotypes carried fewer insertions. Beta out-of-frame sequences displayed a weaker excess of sharing between twins.

The CDR3 extends over 16 amino acids. V lost 0 bases and J lost 8, with 17 bases in between. The germline CDR1 and CDR2 sequences are MNHEY and SVGAGI. This clonotype showed up just a few times. Its specificity is not known. MiXCR, run by TCRdb on the 5' RACE reads, gives a single entry per CDR3 protein. This table has fewer than 650,000 distinct CDR3 sequences, roughly 7.2% appearing once. The data also belong to a second study, concerning yellow fever vaccine responses in identical twins.

V usage is TRBV6-5 and J usage is TRBJ2-1; D call uncertain. Sequencing used PBMCs. The receptor was derived from a woman aged 18-29 years in good health. This chain's CDR3 is CASSYSNGPDLDEQFF. CDR3 DNA sequence: TGTGCCAGCAGTTACTCGAACGGTCCGGATCTTGATGAGCAGTTCTTC.